These 25 T cell receptor beta chains were sequenced from one sample in a study of T cell responses to AZD1222 COVID-19 vaccine. This table comes from immunoSEQ multiplex PCR, and its TCRdb copy is limited to in-frame clones, with some not included. Counted here are approximately 110,000 clones, 88% occurring once; the ten biggest clones make up 4% to 5.5%. Sequencing was performed on peripheral blood, taken on day 0 of AZD1222 vaccination. The receptors were sampled from an adult in good health.

The chain combines TRBV28 with TRBJ2-1; D could derive from TRBD1 or TRBD2 (5 bases each). The CDR3 loop spans 15 amino acids. Looked up from germline, CDR1 is MDHEN and CDR2 is SYDVKM. Trimming left V 6 bases short and J 10 bases short, with 22 bases between. CDR3 DNA: TGTGCCAGCAGCAAGAGACAGACTATCGAATCCGAGCAGTTCTTC. Protein: CASSKRQTIESEQFF.

The chain employs TRBV7-9 and TRBJ2-3; 9 positions match TRBD1. CDR3 length: 16 residues. Germline assignment: CDR1 SEHNR and CDR2 FQNEAQ (reference sequence). Trimming removed 3 bases from V and 4 bases from J; junction bases left unmatched: 8. The CDR3 spells CASSLTDRGAPDTQYF. CDR3 in DNA: TGTGCCAGCAGCTTGACGGACAGGGGCGCTCCAGATACGCAGTATTTT.

The J gene is TRBJ1-4, the V gene TRBV5-4; 10 positions match TRBD1. Germline CDR1 SGHNT, CDR2 YYREEE (reference sequence). The CDR3 covers 15 residues. J gave up 5 bases and V 4 bases, and 5 bases lay outside the gene matches. The CDR3 loop is CASSARDRGNEKLFF. CDR3 in DNA: TGTGCCAGCAGCGCCCGGGACAGGGGAAATGAAAAACTGTTTTTT.

This clone was detected only once. The J gene is TRBJ1-4, the V gene TRBV4-3, with D perhaps TRBD1 (5 bases). Between the trimmed V and J ends, which lost 0 bases and 3 bases, there was a span of 11 bases. The CDR3 is 16 amino acids. Looked up from germline, CDR1 is LGHNA and CDR2 is YSLEER. The CDR3 nucleotides are TGCGCCAGCAGCCAAGATCCGCAGGGTTCTAATGAAAAACTGTTTTTT. Its translation: CASSQDPQGSNEKLFF.

The CDR3 sequence: CASSTGENYGYTF. CDR3 DNA: TGTGCCAGCAGTACGGGAGAAAATTATGGCTACACCTTC. V gene TRBV12-3 or TRBV12-4 combines with J gene TRBJ1-2; D is uncertain. Trimming took off 5 bases at V and 5 bases at J, with 12 bases between the two ends. The CDR3 sequence is 13 residues long.

This chain joins TRBV5-8 and TRBJ2-1, with 13 nucleotides matching TRBD2. The CDR3 covers 16 residues. In germline, CDR1 is SGHTS, CDR2 YDEGEE. With V trimmed by 4 bases and J by 7 bases, 8 bases remained unmatched. In DNA, the CDR3 is TGTGCCAGCAGCCTTGGACTAGCGGGGGTGGTAAATGAGCAGTTCTTC. This sequence encodes CASSLGLAGVVNEQFF.

V and J are TRBV5-1 and TRBJ1-1; D might be TRBD1 (5 bases). Looked up from germline, CDR1 is SGHRS and CDR2 is YFSETQ. V lost 1 base to trimming and J lost 7 bases, with 17 bases between them. This CDR3 contains 15 residues. CDR3: CASSLYGGPESEAFF. The CDR3 DNA reads TGCGCCAGCAGCTTGTATGGGGGACCGGAGAGTGAAGCTTTCTTT. Based on the CDR3 plus reference TRBV5-1 and TRBJ1-1, the full variable domain is KAGVTQTPRYLIKTRGQQVTLSCSPISGHRSVSWYQQTPGQGLQFLFEYFSETQRNKGNFPGRFSGRQFSNSRSEMNVSTLELGDSALYLCASSLYGGPESEAFFGQGTRLTVV.

The CDR3 is CASSRSQGARGGYTF. CDR3 coding DNA: TGTGCCAGCAGCCGCTCGCAGGGGGCACGGGGTGGCTACACCTTC. This rearrangement joins TRBV5-6 to TRBJ1-2, with 8 bases matching TRBD1. The CDR3 sequence is 15 residues long. The V segment lost 4 bases and the J segment 7 bases; nucleotides outside the gene matches: 12. Germline CDR1 SGHDT, CDR2 YYEEEE.

The V and J genes are TRBV28 and TRBJ1-2; D unclear. V was shortened by 1 base and J by 4 bases, with 7 bases between the two germline ends. CDR1 and CDR2 (germline): MDHEN, SYDVKM. This CDR3 region has 13 residues. CDR3 in DNA: TGTGCCAGCAGTTTATCAGGCACCTATGGCTACACCTTC. This encodes CASSLSGTYGYTF.

The genes are TRBV6-5 and TRBJ1-3; D gene uncertain. Germline loops: CDR1 MNHEY, CDR2 SVGAGI. This CDR3 contains 14 residues. V lost 6 bases and J 0 bases, leaving 9 bases between the germline ends. The CDR3 nucleotides are TGTGCCAGCAGGTCCCCGCGCTCTGGAAACACCATATATTTT. This gives the protein CASRSPRSGNTIYF.

This chain joins TRBV2 and TRBJ2-1; 9 bases are a match to TRBD2. J was trimmed by 9 bases and V by 5 bases; bases with no gene match: 5. CDR3 length equals 13 residues. CDR1 and CDR2 from the germline V gene are SNHLY and FYNNEI. DNA of the CDR3: TGTGCCAGCAGTCCGGGACTAGCTGGTGAGCAGTTCTTC. Translating gives CASSPGLAGEQFF.

This clone was observed a single time. This chain joins TRBV18 and TRBJ2-7; no clear D gene. Deletions cut 1 base from V and 0 bases from J, with 4 bases between. CDR3 length equals 13 residues. The germline V gene encodes CDR1 KGHSH and CDR2 LQKENI. The CDR3 DNA sequence: TGTGCCAGCTCACCACAGTACTCCTACGAGCAGTACTTC. Amino acid sequence: CASSPQYSYEQYF.

This chain connects TRBV6-5 to TRBJ1-5, with D perhaps TRBD1 (6 bases). Between the trimmed V and J ends, which lost 5 bases and 6 bases, there was a span of 14 bases. CDR3 length: 14 amino acids. Germline CDR1 reads MNHEY; CDR2 reads SVGAGI. CDR3 in amino acids: CASSLGGARQPQHF. In DNA form, the CDR3 reads TGTGCCAGCAGTCTAGGGGGGGCGCGTCAGCCCCAGCATTTT.

The rearrangement joins TRBV19 to TRBJ1-5; D is uncertain. This CDR3 region has 15 residues. CDR1 is LNHDA, CDR2 SQIVND, per germline (reference sequence). With 3 bases removed from V and 0 bases from J, the gap between germline ends came to 9 bases. CDR3 amino acids: CASSIADGSNQPQHF. The CDR3 nucleotides read TGTGCCAGTAGTATTGCCGACGGTAGCAATCAGCCCCAGCATTTT. Variable domain in full (rest from reference TRBV19 and TRBJ1-5): DGGITQSPKYLFRKEGQNVTLSCEQNLNHDAMYWYRQDPGQGLRLIYYSQIVNDFQKGDIAEGYSVSREKKESFPLTVTSAQKNPTAFYLCASSIADGSNQPQHFGDGTRLSIL.

The chain has TRBV6-2 or TRBV6-3 and TRBJ2-5; either TRBD1 or TRBD2 may supply D (6 bases each). The CDR3 totals 15 residues. Trimming removed 5 bases from V and 4 bases from J, with 17 bases in between. Germline CDR1 is MNHEY and CDR2 is SVGEGT. In DNA, the CDR3 is TGTGCCAGCAGTCAGCCAGGGGAGGTAGCAGAGACCCAGTACTTC. As protein: CASSQPGEVAETQYF.

The chain combines TRBV10-1 with TRBJ2-5, with D possibly being TRBD2 (5 bases). This CDR3 contains 11 residues. Germline CDR1 WNHNN, CDR2 SYGVQD (reference sequence). V lost 3 bases and J 6 bases, leaving 5 bases between the germline ends. The CDR3 loop reads CASSDGKTQYF. The CDR3 DNA follows: TGCGCCAGCAGTGACGGGAAGACCCAGTACTTC.

The V and J genes are TRBV15 and TRBJ1-4; D may be TRBD1 (6 bases). In germline, CDR1 is LNHNV, CDR2 YYDKDF (reference sequence). The CDR3 covers 14 residues. The V end lost 3 bases, the J end lost 8 bases, and 13 bases lay between the germline ends. The chain's CDR3 is CATSSNRAGEKLFF. The CDR3 bases are TGTGCCACCAGCAGCAACAGGGCGGGGGAAAAACTGTTTTTT.

V and J are TRBV5-4 and TRBJ1-2; D is undetermined. This CDR3 has 13 residues. CDR1 and CDR2 (germline): SGHNT, YYREEE (reference sequence). V dropped 4 bases and J dropped 7 bases, with 14 bases sitting between them. This CDR3 reads CASSPTRSGGYTF. Written as DNA, the CDR3 is TGTGCCAGCAGCCCCACGAGAAGTGGTGGCTACACCTTC.

The chain carries TRBV19 and TRBJ1-2; D may be TRBD1 (6 bases). CDR3 size: 13 residues. V lost 7 bases to trimming and J lost 7 bases, with 16 bases between them. Germline CDR1 is LNHDA and CDR2 is SQIVND (reference sequence). The DNA of the CDR3 is TGTGCCAGTACCCCACAGGACAGCGGTGGCTACACCTTC. It yields the protein CASTPQDSGGYTF.

J is TRBJ2-7 and V is TRBV7-9, with D perhaps TRBD1 (6 bases). The CDR3 length is 15 residues. Between the trimmed V and J ends, which lost 6 bases and 0 bases, there was a span of 15 bases. Germline CDR1 is SEHNR and CDR2 is FQNEAQ (reference sequence). The CDR3 sequence: CASRLDSSSSYEQYF. The DNA for the CDR3 is TGTGCCAGCAGACTGGACAGCTCGAGCTCCTACGAGCAGTACTTC.

The chain links TRBV9 to TRBJ2-2; TRBD1 or TRBD2 may be the D gene (5 bases each). Germline values: CDR1 SGDLS, CDR2 YYNGEE. The germline V and J ends were trimmed by 2 bases and 2 bases, with 13 bases remaining between them. The CDR3 is made up of 16 amino acids. In DNA form, the CDR3 reads TGTGCCAGCAGCGTTCAAGGGACCATTAACACCGGGGAGCTGTTTTTT. It is translated as CASSVQGTINTGELFF.

Details on this clone: The sample has other DNA sequences that encode this CDR3 too. The CDR3 reads CASSLAGANVLTF. The CDR3 DNA follows: TGTGCCAGCAGCTTAGCGGGGGCCAACGTCCTGACTTTC. The rearrangement uses TRBV7-9 and TRBJ2-6, with unresolved D. Germline V CDR1 and CDR2: SEHNR, FQNEAQ (reference sequence). Trimming stripped 0 bases from V and 4 bases from J, with 1 base between. CDR3 length: 13 amino acids.

This chain joins TRBV7-9 and TRBJ1-6, with a tentative D call TRBD1 (6 bases). Germline-derived CDR1 and CDR2 are SEHNR and FQNEAQ (reference sequence). Deletions cut 5 bases from V and 0 bases from J, with 11 bases between. This CDR3 region has 16 residues. DNA for the CDR3: TGTGCCAGCAGCCTGGACAGCCTCTCCTATAATTCACCCCTCCACTTT. Its translation is CASSLDSLSYNSPLHF.

The DNA of the CDR3 is TGTGCCAGCAGATCGACAGCCATGAACACTGAAGCTTTCTTT. The encoded protein is CASRSTAMNTEAFF. The chain has TRBV6-5 and TRBJ1-1; the D gene is possibly TRBD1 (5 bases). Germline lookup yields CDR1 MNHEY and CDR2 SVGAGI. Deletions cut 6 bases from V and 0 bases from J, with 11 bases between. This CDR3 has 14 residues.

The rearrangement uses TRBV12-3 or TRBV12-4 and TRBJ1-1; the D gene is possibly TRBD1 (5 bases). The CDR3 has 12 amino acids. V lost 3 bases, J lost 8 bases, and 10 bases lay in between. CDR3 residues: CASSLGHSEAFF. CDR3 in DNA: TGTGCCAGCAGTTTGGGGCACTCCGAAGCTTTCTTT.